The source of this T cell receptor (beta chain) is a study of early stage breast cancer tumors. Each sample had two DNA replicates, 0.5 to 0.65 ug blood or around 1.5 ug tissue. Libraries were prepared by immunoSEQ multiplex PCR; TCRdb keeps only in-frame clonotypes and omits some of them. The data hold approximately 6,100 clones, with 75% to 80% observed a single time. This TCR came from a person aged 70 to 79 with breast cancer. The specimen was normal breast tissue next to the tumor.

CDR3 residues: CASSLTAVRTDTQYF. The CDR3 region has the DNA TGTGCCAGCAGCTTAACAGCGGTTCGCACAGATACGCAGTATTTT. The chain is built from TRBV7-3 and TRBJ2-3, with a tentative D call TRBD2 (5 bases). V lost 0 bases, J lost 1 base, and 8 bases lay in between. The CDR3 runs to 15 residues. Germline loops: CDR1 SGHTA, CDR2 FQGTGA.